This T cell receptor beta chain came from a study of monozygotic twins with inflammatory bowel disease. CDR1 is LGHDT, CDR2 YNNKEL, per germline (reference sequence). The CDR3 loop spans 16 amino acids. Investigators pulled total RNA out of whole blood and did not sort T cells. The UMIs carried a 6-nucleotide sample barcode, and they were added by template switching. TCRdb derives one entry per CDR3 protein from the 5' RACE reads, leaving out DNA. This sample's table reports more than 75,000 distinct CDR3 sequences. The receptor's source is a human donor with ulcerative colitis or Crohn's disease, or a healthy co-twin of an affected twin (not recorded which). The sample comprised blood. V gene TRBV3-1 combines with J gene TRBJ2-3. CDR3 sequence: CASSPLVGSSTDTQYF.